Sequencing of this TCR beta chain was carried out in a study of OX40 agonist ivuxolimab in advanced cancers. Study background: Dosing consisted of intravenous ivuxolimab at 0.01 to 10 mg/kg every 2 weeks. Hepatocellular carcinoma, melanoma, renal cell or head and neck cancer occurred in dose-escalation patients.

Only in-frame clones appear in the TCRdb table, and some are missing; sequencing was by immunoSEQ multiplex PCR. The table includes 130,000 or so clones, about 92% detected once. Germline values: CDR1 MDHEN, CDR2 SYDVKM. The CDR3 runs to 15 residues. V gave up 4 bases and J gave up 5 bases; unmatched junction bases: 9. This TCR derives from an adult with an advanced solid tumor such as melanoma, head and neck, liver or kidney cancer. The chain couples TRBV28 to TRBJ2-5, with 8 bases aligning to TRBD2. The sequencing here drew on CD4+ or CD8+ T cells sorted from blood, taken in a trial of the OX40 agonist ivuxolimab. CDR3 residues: CASSSAAGALETQYF. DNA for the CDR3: TGTGCCAGCAGTTCCGCAGCGGGAGCTTTGGAGACCCAGTACTTC.